This T cell receptor (beta chain) was profiled in a study of blood T cell repertoires in COVID-19. Across the study: Both acute and convalescent COVID-19 samples were obtained from the United States, Italy and Spain. T cells, B-cell-depleted T cells, or PBMCs supplied cDNA or gDNA.

Original methodology: Nucleated cell number was recorded as an estimate derived from reference gene primer amplification. This table comes from immunoSEQ multiplex PCR, and its TCRdb copy is limited to in-frame clones, with some not included. V, J and clone size are taken as reported in that table, and D and trimming were inferred from the DNA itself. The sample consists of around 40,000 clones, around 93% of them appearing once. The specimen sequenced was peripheral blood. The TCR originated in a human donor in a cohort sampled during active COVID-19.

The CDR3 is CASSPTGSYEQYF. DNA of the CDR3: TGTGCCAGCAGCCCCACAGGCTCCTACGAGCAGTACTTC. The V gene is TRBV7-2, the J gene TRBJ2-7; tentative D call: TRBD1 (5 bases). The CDR3 sequence is 13 residues long. V lost 5 bases and J 0 bases, leaving 8 bases between the germline ends. Germline V gene lookup returns CDR1 SGHTA and CDR2 FQGNSA.